This T cell receptor beta chain was captured by sequencing in a study of cytomegalovirus exposure and HLA in healthy donors. Whole-study context: Out of approximately 400 genotyped donors, about 80% belonged to the Caucasian-associated ancestry cluster.

Although they were nominally healthy when sampled, donors likely had unrecorded immune exposures. Study outcomes and limitations: Later analysis reportedly placed an Asian-associated ancestry cluster below the roughly 680-donor mean in N-insertions. Roughly uniform sequencing depth across donors was assumed, possibly incorrectly.

Researchers ran the PCR with 60 Vbeta and 13 Jbeta primers. The table came from immunoSEQ multiplex PCR; TCRdb's copy has only in-frame clones and leaves some out. The listing records 180,000 or so clones. Points on this clone: Antigen unknown.

Trimming at V came to 0 bases and at J to 4 bases, leaving 5 bases not matched to a gene. CDR3 size: 15 residues. In germline, CDR1 is LGHNA, CDR2 YSLEER. The sequenced sample was PBMCs. This chain joins TRBV4-3 and TRBJ1-2, with 7 bases aligning to TRBD1. The origin of this receptor is a woman under 30 in good health and CMV-seropositive. In nucleotides, the CDR3 is TGCGCCAGCAGCCAAGATAGGACAGGAACCTATGGCTACACCTTC. This encodes CASSQDRTGTYGYTF.